The 5 T cell receptor beta chains below all came from one sample that was sequenced in a study of blood T cell repertoires in COVID-19. This table comes from immunoSEQ multiplex PCR, and its TCRdb copy is limited to in-frame clones, with some not included. The sample contains fewer than 200,000 clones, about 83% of which appear only once. Sequenced sample: peripheral blood. The receptors were sampled from a woman aged 70 to 79 who had recovered from COVID-19.

Concerning this clone itself: Distinct nucleotide sequences in the sample also encode this CDR3. The chain carries TRBV15 and TRBJ2-5, with 8 bases lining up with TRBD2. Germline trimming cut 1 base from V and 5 bases from J; bases unmatched to any gene: 3. This CDR3 has 14 amino acids. Per germline, CDR1 LNHNV and CDR2 YYDKDF (reference sequence). The CDR3 sequence: CATSRGGGLETQYF. In DNA form, the CDR3 reads TGTGCCACCAGCAGAGGCGGGGGGCTGGAGACCCAGTACTTC.

Here the CDR3 DNA reads TGTGCCTGGAGTGTATCCCAATTGGGCGGGGATGAGCAGTTCTTC. This sequence encodes CAWSVSQLGGDEQFF. This chain joins TRBV30 and TRBJ2-1, with D possibly being TRBD2 (6 bases). V was clipped by 0 bases and J by 8 bases, with 17 bases between them. This CDR3 contains 15 residues. Germline V lookup: CDR1 GTSNPN, CDR2 SVGIG (reference sequence).

CDR3 in amino acids: CASSPTGQGYNEQFF. The CDR3 bases are TGTGCCAGCAGCCCCACCGGACAGGGTTACAATGAGCAGTTCTTC. The chain couples TRBV5-4 to TRBJ2-1; 8 positions match TRBD1. V lost 4 bases to trimming and J lost 4 bases; unmatched junction nucleotides: 7. This CDR3 region has 15 residues. CDR1 and CDR2 from the germline V gene are SGHNT and YYREEE (reference sequence).

The CDR3 coding sequence is TGTGCCAGCAGCCAAGTGGGGGCCGACGAGCAGTACTTC. It encodes CASSQVGADEQYF. The chain recombines TRBV14 with TRBJ2-7; a possible D gene is TRBD1 (6 bases). Germline-derived CDR1 and CDR2 are SGHDN and FVKESK. This CDR3 comprises 13 residues. Trimming removed 1 base at V and 5 bases at J, with 9 bases between.

The chain couples TRBV19 to TRBJ2-1; 10 bases fit TRBD2. With 6 bases clipped from V and 12 bases from J, the junction kept 14 bases outside the gene matches. This CDR3 spans 15 amino acids. The V gene's germline CDR1 is LNHDA and CDR2 SQIVND (reference sequence). For the CDR3, the DNA is TGTGCCAGTAGCGAGGGAGGTAGCGGGGGGAGGCGGCAGTTCTTC. It is translated as CASSEGGSGGRRQFF.